This TCR beta chain was recorded in a study of blood T cell repertoires in COVID-19. Only in-frame clones appear in the TCRdb table, and some are missing; sequencing was by immunoSEQ multiplex PCR. The profile covers 250,000 to 350,000 clones, with around nine tenths appearing a single time and roughly 1.1% taken by the ten largest. Germline V CDR1 and CDR2: LNHDA, SQIVND (reference sequence). This CDR3 is built from 14 residues. The ends were cut back, 1 base at V and 1 base at J, with 7 bases in the middle. The study drew participants aged about 18 to 89 years from roughly 25 US areas. The sequenced sample was PBMCs or T cells enriched from blood (not recorded which). The TCR comes from a woman under 40 who had recovered from COVID-19. The chain combines TRBV19 with TRBJ1-1; D unclear. The CDR3 DNA sequence: TGTGCCAGTAGTATAGGAGGAGAGAACACTGAAGCTTTCTTT. This translates into CASSIGGENTEAFF.